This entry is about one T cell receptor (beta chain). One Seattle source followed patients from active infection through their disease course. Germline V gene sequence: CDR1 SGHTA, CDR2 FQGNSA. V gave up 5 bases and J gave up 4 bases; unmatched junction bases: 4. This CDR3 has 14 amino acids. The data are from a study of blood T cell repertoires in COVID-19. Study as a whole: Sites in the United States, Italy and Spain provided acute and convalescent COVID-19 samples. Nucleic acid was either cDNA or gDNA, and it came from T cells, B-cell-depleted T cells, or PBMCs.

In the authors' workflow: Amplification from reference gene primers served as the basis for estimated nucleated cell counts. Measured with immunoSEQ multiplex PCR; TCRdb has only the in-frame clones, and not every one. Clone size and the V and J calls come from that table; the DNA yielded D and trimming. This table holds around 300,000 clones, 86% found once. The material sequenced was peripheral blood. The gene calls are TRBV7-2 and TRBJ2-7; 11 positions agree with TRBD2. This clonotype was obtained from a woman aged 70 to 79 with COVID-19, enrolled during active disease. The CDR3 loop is CASSDTSGGYEQYF. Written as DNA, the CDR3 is TGTGCCAGCAGCGATACTAGCGGGGGATACGAGCAGTACTTC.